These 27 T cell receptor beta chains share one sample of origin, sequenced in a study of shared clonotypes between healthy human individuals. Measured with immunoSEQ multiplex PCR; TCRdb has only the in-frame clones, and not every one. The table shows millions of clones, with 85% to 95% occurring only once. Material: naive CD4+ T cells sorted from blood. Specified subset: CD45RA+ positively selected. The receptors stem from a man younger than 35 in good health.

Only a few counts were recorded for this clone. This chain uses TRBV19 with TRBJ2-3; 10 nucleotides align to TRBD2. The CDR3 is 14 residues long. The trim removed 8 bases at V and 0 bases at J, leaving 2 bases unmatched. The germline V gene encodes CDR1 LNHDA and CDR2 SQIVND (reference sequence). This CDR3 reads CASQTSGSTDTQYF. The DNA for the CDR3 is TGTGCCAGTCAGACTAGCGGGAGCACAGATACGCAGTATTTT. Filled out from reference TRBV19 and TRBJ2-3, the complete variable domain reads DGGITQSPKYLFRKEGQNVTLSCEQNLNHDAMYWYRQDPGQGLRLIYYSQIVNDFQKGDIAEGYSVSREKKESFPLTVTSAQKNPTAFYLCASQTSGSTDTQYFGPGTRLTVL.

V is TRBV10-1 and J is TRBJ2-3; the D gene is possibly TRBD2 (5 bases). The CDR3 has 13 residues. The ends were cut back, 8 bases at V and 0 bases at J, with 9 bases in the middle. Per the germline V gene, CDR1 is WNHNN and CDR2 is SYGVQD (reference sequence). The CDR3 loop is CASAADSTDTQYF. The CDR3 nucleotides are TGCGCCAGCGCAGCGGATAGCACAGATACGCAGTATTTT.

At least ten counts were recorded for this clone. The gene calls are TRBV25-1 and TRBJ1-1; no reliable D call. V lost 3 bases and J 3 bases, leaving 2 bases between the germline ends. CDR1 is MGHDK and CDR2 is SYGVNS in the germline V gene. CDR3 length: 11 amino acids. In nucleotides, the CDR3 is TGTGCCAGCAGTGAGTACACTGAAGCTTTCTTT. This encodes CASSEYTEAFF.

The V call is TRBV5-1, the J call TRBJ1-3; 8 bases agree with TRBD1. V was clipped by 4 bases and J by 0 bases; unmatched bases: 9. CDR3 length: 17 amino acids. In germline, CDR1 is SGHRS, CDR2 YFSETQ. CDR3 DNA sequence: TGCGCCAGCAGCCGACAGGGGCCAAATTCCTCTGGAAACACCATATATTTT. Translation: CASSRQGPNSSGNTIYF.

CDR3 sequence (DNA): TGTGCCAGCAGCACAAGCTTCGGGACAGCTAACACCGGGGAGCTGTTTTTT. Its translation: CASSTSFGTANTGELFF. This chain links TRBV9 with TRBJ2-2; 7 bases align to TRBD1. Germline V lookup: CDR1 SGDLS, CDR2 YYNGEE. The CDR3 has 17 residues. With 4 bases clipped from V and 2 bases from J, the junction kept 11 bases outside the gene matches.

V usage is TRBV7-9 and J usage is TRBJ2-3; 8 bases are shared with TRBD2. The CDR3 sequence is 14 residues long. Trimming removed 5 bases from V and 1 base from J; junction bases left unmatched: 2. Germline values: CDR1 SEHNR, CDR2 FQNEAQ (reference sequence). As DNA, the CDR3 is TGTGCCAGCAGCATTAGCGGGGGCACAGATACGCAGTATTTT. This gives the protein CASSISGGTDTQYF.

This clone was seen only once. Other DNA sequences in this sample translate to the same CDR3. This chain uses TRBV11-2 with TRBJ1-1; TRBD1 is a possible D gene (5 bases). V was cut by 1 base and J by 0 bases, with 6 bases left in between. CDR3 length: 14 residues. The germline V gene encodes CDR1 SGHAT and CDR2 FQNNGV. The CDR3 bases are TGTGCCAGCAGCTTAGCGGGGGTGAACACTGAAGCTTTCTTT. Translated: CASSLAGVNTEAFF.

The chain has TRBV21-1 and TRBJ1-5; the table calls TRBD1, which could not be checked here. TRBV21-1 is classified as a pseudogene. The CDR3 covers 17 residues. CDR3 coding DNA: TGTGCCAGCAGCCCCGGACAACAGGGAGAGGGCAATCAGCCCCAGCATTTT. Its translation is CASSPGQQGEGNQPQHF.

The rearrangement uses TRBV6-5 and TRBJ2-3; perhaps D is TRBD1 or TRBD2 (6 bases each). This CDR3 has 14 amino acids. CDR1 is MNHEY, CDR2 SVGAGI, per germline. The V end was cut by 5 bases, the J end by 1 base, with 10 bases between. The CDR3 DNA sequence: TGTGCCAGCAGTCCCGGGGGCCGCACAGATACGCAGTATTTT. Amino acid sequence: CASSPGGRTDTQYF.

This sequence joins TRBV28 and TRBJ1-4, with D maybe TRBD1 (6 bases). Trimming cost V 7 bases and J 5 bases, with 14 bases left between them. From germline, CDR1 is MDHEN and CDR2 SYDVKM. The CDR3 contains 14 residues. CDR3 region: CASTETGLNEKLFF. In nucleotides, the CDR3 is TGTGCCAGCACCGAGACAGGCCTAAATGAAAAACTGTTTTTT.

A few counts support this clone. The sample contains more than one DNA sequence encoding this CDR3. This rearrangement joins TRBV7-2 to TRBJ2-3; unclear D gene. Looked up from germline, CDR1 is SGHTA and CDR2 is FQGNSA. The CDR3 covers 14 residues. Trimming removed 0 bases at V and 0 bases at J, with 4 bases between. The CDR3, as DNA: TGTGCCAGCAGCTTAGCGGGAAGCACAGATACGCAGTATTTT. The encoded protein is CASSLAGSTDTQYF.

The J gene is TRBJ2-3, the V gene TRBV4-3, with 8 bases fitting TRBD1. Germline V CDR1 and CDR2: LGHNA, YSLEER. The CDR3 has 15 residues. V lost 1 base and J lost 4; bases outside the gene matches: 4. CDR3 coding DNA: TGCGCCAGCAGCCAAGTCAACAGGGGGGCAGATACGCAGTATTTT. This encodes CASSQVNRGADTQYF.

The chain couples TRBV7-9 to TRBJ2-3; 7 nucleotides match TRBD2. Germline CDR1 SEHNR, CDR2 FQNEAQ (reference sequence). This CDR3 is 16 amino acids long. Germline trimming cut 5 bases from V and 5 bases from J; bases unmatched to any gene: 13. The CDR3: CASSPKRGLIVDTQYF. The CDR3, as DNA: TGTGCCAGCAGCCCTAAGCGGGGACTCATTGTAGATACGCAGTATTTT.

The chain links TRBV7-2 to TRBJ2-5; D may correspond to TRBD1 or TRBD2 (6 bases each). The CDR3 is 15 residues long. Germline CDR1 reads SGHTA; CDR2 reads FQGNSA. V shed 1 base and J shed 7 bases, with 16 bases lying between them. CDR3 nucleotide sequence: TGTGCCAGCAGCTTAGAGGCGGGGACACCACGGACCCAGTACTTC. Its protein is CASSLEAGTPRTQYF.

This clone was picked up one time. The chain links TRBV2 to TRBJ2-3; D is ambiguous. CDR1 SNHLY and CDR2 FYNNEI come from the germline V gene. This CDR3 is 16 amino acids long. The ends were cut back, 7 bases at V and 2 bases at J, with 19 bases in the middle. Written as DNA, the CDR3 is TGTGCCAGCATTTTACGGGTCACGTCGTTCACAGATACGCAGTATTTT. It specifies CASILRVTSFTDTQYF.

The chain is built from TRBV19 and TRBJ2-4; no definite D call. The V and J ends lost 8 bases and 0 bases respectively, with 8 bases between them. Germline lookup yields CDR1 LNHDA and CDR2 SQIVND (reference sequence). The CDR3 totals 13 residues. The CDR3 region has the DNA TGTGCCAGTCAACTCCCAGCCAAAAACATTCAGTACTTC. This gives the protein CASQLPAKNIQYF.

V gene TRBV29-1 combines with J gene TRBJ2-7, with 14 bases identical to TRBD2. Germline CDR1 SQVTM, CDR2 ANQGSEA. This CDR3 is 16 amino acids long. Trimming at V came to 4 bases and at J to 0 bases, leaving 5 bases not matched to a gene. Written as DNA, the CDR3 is TGCAGCGTTGTCGGGGGGACTAGCGGGGGCTCCTACGAGCAGTACTTC. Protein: CSVVGGTSGGSYEQYF.

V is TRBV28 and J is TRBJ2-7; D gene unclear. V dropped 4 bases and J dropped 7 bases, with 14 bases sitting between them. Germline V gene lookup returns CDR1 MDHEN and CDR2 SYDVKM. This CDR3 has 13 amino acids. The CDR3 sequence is CASSSRAIGEQYF. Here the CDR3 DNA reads TGTGCCAGCAGTTCCCGGGCCATAGGGGAGCAGTACTTC.

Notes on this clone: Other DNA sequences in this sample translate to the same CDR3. The CDR3 DNA sequence: TGTGCCAGCAGGAGGCTAGCGGGGGGCACAGATACGCAGTATTTT. It encodes CASRRLAGGTDTQYF. This chain connects TRBV2 to TRBJ2-3; 10 bases fit TRBD2. V was pared by 6 bases and J by 1 base, with 4 bases of the junction left unmatched. Germline loops: CDR1 SNHLY, CDR2 FYNNEI. The CDR3 extends over 15 amino acids. The complete variable domain, with remaining parts taken from reference TRBV2 and TRBJ2-3, reads EPEVTQTPSHQVTQMGQEVILRCVPISNHLYFYWYRQILGQKVEFLVSFYNNEISEKSEIFDDQFSVERPDGSNFTLKIRSTKLEDSAMYFCASRRLAGGTDTQYFGPGTRLTVL.

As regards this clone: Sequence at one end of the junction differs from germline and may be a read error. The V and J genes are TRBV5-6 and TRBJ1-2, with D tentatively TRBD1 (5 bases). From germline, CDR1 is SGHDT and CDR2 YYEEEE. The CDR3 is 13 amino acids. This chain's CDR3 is CANSLDRNYGYTF. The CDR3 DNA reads TGTGCCAACAGCCTCGACAGAAACTATGGCTACACCTTC.

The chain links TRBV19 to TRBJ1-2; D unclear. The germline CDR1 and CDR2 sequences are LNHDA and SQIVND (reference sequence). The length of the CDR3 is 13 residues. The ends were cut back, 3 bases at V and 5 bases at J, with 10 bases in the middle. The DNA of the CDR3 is TGTGCCAGTAGTATTGAAAGCGGGTATGGCTACACCTTC. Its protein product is CASSIESGYGYTF.

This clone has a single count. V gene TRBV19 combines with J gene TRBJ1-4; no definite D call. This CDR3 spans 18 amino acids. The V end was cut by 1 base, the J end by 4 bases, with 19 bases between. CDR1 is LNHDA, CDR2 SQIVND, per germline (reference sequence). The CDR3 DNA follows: TGTGCCAGTAGTATAGGATCCTGGTCTCGGGATTATAATGAAAAACTGTTTTTT. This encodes CASSIGSWSRDYNEKLFF.

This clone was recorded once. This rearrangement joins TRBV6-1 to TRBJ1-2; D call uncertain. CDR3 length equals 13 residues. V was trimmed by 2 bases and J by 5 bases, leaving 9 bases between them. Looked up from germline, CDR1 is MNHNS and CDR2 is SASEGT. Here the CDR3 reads CASSESDMYGYTF. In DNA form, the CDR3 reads TGTGCCAGCAGTGAAAGCGACATGTATGGCTACACCTTC.

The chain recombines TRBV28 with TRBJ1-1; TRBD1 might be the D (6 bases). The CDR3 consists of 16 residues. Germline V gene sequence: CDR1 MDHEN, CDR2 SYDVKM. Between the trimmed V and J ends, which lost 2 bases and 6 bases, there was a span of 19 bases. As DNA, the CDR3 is TGTGCCAGCAGTTTAACTGACAGGAGCCAAGGCGCTGAAGCTTTCTTT. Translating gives CASSLTDRSQGAEAFF.

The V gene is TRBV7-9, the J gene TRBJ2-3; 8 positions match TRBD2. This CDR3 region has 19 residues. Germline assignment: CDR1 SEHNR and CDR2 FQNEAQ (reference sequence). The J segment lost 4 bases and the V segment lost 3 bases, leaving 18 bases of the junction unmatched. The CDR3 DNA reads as TGTGCCAGCAGCTTTCTTCCGGTCAGCGGGAGCCGTTTGGCAGATACGCAGTATTTT. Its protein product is CASSFLPVSGSRLADTQYF.

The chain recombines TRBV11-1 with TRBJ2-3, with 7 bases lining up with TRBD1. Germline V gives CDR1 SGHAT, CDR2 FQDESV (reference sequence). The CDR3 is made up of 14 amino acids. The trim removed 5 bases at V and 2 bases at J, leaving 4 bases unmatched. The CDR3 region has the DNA TGTGCCAGCAGCAAGGGACAGAACACAGATACGCAGTATTTT. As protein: CASSKGQNTDTQYF. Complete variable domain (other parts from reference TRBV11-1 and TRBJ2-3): EAEVAQSPRYKITEKSQAVAFWCDPISGHATLYWYRQILGQGPELLVQFQDESVVDDSQLPKDRFSAERLKGVDSTLKIQPAELGDSAMYLCASSKGQNTDTQYFGPGTRLTVL.

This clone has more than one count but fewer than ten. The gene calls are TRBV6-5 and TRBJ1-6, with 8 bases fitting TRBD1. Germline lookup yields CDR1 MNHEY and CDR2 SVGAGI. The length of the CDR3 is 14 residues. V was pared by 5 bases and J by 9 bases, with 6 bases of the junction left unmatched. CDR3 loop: CASSRRGPGSPLHF. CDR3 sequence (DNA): TGTGCCAGCAGTCGCAGGGGGCCGGGTTCACCCCTCCACTTT.